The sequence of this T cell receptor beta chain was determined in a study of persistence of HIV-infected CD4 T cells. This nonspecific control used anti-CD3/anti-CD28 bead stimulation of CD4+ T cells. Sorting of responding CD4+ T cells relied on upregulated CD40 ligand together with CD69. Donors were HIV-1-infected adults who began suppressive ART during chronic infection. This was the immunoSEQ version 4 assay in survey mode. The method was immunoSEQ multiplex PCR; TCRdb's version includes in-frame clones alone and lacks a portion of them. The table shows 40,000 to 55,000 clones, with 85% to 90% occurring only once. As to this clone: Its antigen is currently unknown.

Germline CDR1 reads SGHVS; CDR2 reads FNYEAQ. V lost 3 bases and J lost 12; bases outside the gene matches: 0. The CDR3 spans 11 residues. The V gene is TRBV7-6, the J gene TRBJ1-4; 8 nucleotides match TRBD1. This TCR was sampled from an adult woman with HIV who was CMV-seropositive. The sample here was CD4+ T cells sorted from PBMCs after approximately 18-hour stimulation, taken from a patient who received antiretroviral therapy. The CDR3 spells CASSLDRELFF. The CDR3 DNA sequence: TGTGCCAGCAGCTTGGACAGGGAACTGTTTTTT. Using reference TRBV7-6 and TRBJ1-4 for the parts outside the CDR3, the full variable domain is GAGVSQSPRYKVTKRGQDVALRCDPISGHVSLYWYRQALGQGPEFLTYFNYEAQQDKSGLPNDRFSAERPEGSISTLTIQRTEQRDSAMYRCASSLDRELFFGSGTQLSVL.